This T cell receptor (beta chain) appears in the sequencing data of a study of T cell responses to AZD1222 COVID-19 vaccine. General study findings and limits: White British ancestry dominated among donors, who included more females, and clonal diversity was possibly underestimated. Increases in Spike-specific TCR breadth and depth were seen after two AZD1222 doses.

For this clone: The antigen is undetermined.

Researchers grouped second doses given at about 4 or about 12 weeks into one pool. With 3 bases removed from V and 2 bases from J, the gap between germline ends came to 13 bases. This CDR3 has 15 amino acids. CDR1 is MNHEY and CDR2 is SMNVEV in the germline V gene (reference sequence). This table comes from immunoSEQ multiplex PCR, and its TCRdb copy is limited to in-frame clones, with some not included. The sample holds some 93,000 clones, around 89% seen once. This chain connects TRBV27 to TRBJ1-2, with D possibly TRBD1 on 6 matching bases. The source material was peripheral blood, sampled 28 days after the second AZD1222 dose. The receptor comes from an adult who received the AZD1222 COVID-19 vaccine. CDR3 amino acids: CASSLSGGDNYGYTF. The CDR3 DNA is TGTGCCAGCAGTTTGTCGGGGGGCGACAACTATGGCTACACCTTC.